This T cell receptor beta chain was captured by sequencing in a study of blood T cell repertoires in COVID-19. The CDR3 is 17 residues long. The V gene's germline CDR1 is MNHNY and CDR2 SVGAGI (reference sequence). Between the trimmed V and J ends, which lost 5 bases and 8 bases, there was a span of 22 bases. In the authors' workflow: It was from reference gene primer amplification that nucleated cell counts were estimated. Sequencing was performed with immunoSEQ multiplex PCR; in TCRdb, only in-frame clones are kept and a portion is missing. The V and J calls and clone size were taken over from that table, and D and trimming were inferred from the DNA. The profile shows around 200,000 clones, approximately 90% of them singletons.

The sequence was collected from a woman of 80 years or more in a cohort sampled during active or convalescent COVID-19. The V and J genes are TRBV6-6 and TRBJ1-6, with D unresolved. Sequences were obtained from peripheral blood. CDR3 nucleotides: TGTGCCAGCAGTCTTAATACGTTGGGCAAACGCTATTCACCCCTCCACTTT. Translated, it gives CASSLNTLGKRYSPLHF.